This T cell receptor (beta chain) was documented in a study of T-cell memory formation after mild COVID-19. Looking at the study overall: TCR clusters were largely donor specific.

Germline V gene data show CDR1 as SGHKS and CDR2 as YYEKEE (reference sequence). Unmatched junction bases numbered 8, after V lost 4 bases and J lost 3 bases. This CDR3 is built from 15 residues. Using constant-segment primers, 5'RACE produced TCR alpha and TCR beta cDNA libraries carrying sample barcodes and UMIs. MiXCR, run by TCRdb on the 5' RACE reads, gives a single entry per CDR3 protein. The repertoire holds some 30,000 distinct CDR3 sequences, with around 7% as singletons. Study-wide results and limits: There were some responding clones in pre-infection memory, which suggested that cross-reactive memory had joined. Among clones peaking at day 37 in the second wave, SARS-CoV-2 specificity remained unconfirmed.

This clonotype was seen at least ten times. The antigen remains undetermined. The sample was PBMCs or a T cell subset sorted from them (not recorded which). The chain combines TRBV5-5 with TRBJ2-7, with 9 bases aligning to TRBD2. This receptor was taken from an adult woman who had mild COVID-19 (a few samples of this study predate the infection). Cell type and time point are not known. CDR3 amino acids: CASSGVAGAIYEQYF. CDR3 bases: TGTGCCAGCAGCGGGGTAGCGGGAGCAATCTACGAGCAGTACTTC.